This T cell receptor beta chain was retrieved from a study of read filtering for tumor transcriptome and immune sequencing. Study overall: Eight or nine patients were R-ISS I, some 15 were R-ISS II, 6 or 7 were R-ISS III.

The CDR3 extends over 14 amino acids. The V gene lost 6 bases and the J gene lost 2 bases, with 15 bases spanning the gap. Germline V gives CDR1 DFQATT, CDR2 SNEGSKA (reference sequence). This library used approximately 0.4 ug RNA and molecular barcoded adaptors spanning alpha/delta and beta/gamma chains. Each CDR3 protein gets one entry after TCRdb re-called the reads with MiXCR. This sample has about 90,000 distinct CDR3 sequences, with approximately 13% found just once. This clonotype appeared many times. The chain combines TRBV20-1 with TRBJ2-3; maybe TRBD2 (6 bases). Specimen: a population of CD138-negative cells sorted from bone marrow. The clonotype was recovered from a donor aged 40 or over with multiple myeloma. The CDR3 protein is CSAQPGDFTDTQYF. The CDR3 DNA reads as TGCAGTGCCCAGCCCGGGGACTTCACAGATACGCAGTATTTT.